This T cell receptor beta chain stems from a study of blood T cell repertoires in COVID-19. Study at large: There were acute and convalescent COVID-19 samples, and they came from the United States, Italy and Spain.

TCRdb keeps only in-frame clones here, not all; method: immunoSEQ multiplex PCR. The repertoire holds 150,000 to 250,000 clones, with around 82% as singletons. Per germline, CDR1 GTSNPN and CDR2 SVGIG (reference sequence). The length of the CDR3 is 13 residues. With 2 bases removed from V and 3 bases from J, the gap between germline ends came to 7 bases. Living in 24 US areas, the participants were between 18 and 89 years of age. Grouping used clinical history reported by participants in a survey and questionnaire. The receptor comes from a man aged 40-50 years who had recovered from COVID-19. The specimen sequenced was PBMCs or T cells enriched from blood (not recorded which). The chain is built from TRBV30 and TRBJ1-4, with no clear D. The CDR3 here is CAWSQRANEKLFF. CDR3 DNA sequence: TGTGCCTGGAGTCAGAGGGCTAATGAAAAACTGTTTTTT.